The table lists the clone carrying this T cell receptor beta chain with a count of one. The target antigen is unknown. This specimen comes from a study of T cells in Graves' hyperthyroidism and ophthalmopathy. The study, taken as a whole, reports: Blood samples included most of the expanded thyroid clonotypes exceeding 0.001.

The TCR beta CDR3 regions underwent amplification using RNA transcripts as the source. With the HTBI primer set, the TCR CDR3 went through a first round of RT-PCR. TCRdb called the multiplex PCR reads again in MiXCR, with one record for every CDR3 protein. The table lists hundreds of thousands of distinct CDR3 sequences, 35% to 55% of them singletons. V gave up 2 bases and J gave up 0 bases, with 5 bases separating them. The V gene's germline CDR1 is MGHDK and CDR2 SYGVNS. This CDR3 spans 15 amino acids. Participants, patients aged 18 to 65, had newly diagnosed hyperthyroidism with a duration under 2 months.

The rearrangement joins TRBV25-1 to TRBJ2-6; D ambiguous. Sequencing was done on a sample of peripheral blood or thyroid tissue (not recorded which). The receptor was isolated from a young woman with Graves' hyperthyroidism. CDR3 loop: CASSEIGSGANVLTF. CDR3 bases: TGTGCCAGCAGTGAAATAGGCTCTGGGGCCAACGTCCTGACTTTC. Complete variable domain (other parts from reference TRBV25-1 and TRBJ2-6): EADIYQTPRYLVIGTGKKITLECSQTMGHDKMYWYQQDPGMELHLIHYSYGVNSTEKGDLSSESTVSRIRTEHFPLTLESARPSHTSQYLCASSEIGSGANVLTFGAGSRLTVL.